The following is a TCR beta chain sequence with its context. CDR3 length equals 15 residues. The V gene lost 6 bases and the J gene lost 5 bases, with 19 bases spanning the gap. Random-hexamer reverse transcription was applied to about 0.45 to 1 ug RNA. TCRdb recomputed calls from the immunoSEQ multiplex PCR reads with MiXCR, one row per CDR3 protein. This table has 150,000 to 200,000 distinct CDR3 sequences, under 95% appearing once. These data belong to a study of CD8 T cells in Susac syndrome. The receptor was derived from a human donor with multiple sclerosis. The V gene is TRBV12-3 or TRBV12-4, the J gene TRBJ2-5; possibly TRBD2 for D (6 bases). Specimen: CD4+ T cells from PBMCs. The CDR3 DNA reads TGTGCCAGCAGCCCTTTCGACGGGAGTGGGGAGACCCAGTACTTC. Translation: CASSPFDGSGETQYF.